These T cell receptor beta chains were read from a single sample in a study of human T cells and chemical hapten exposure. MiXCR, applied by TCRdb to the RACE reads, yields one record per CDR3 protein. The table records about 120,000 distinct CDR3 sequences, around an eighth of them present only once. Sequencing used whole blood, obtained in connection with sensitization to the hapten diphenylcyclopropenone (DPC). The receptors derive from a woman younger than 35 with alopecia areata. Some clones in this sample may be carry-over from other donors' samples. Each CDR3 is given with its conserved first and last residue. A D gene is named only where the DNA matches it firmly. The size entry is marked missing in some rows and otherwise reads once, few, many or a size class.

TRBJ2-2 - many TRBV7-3 CASSFTATGELFF TGTGCCAGCAGCTTTACGGCCACCGGGGAGCTGTTTTTT
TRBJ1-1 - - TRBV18 CASSPPVILDTEAFF TGTGCCAGCTCACCACCGGTTATTCTCGACACTGAAGCTTTCTTT
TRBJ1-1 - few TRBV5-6 CASSVTGGAWAFF TGTGCCAGCAGCGTGACAGGCGGGGCGTGGGCTTTCTTT
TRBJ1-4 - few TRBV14 CASSQIAVGKLFF TGTGCCAGCAGCCAAATTGCGGTCGGGAAACTGTTTTTT
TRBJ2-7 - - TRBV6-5 CASSLTRAGGLYEQYF TGTGCCAGCAGCCTCACGCGGGCAGGGGGACTCTACGAGCAGTACTTC
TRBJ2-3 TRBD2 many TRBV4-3 CASSLGLASTDTQYF TGTGCCAGCAGTCTGGGACTAGCGAGCACAGATACGCAGTATTTT
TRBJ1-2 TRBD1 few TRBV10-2 CASSESGRGNYGYTF TGCGCCAGCAGTGAGTCGGGCAGGGGGAACTATGGCTACACCTTC
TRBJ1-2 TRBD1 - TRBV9 CASRTTGDYDGYGYTF TGTGCCAGCAGGACGACAGGGGACTACGACGGCTATGGCTACACCTTC
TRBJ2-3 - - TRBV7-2 CASSLPGTDTQYF TGTGCCAGCAGCTTGCCCGGCACAGATACGCAGTATTTT
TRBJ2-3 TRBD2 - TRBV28 CASSFLAGGPDTQYF TGTGCCAGCAGTTTTCTAGCGGGGGGGCCAGATACGCAGTATTTT
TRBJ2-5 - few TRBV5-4 CASSLGGLQIETQYF TGTGCCAGCAGCTTGGGAGGGCTACAGATAGAGACCCAGTACTTC
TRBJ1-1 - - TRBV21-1 CASSKEKAEAFF TGTGCCAGCAGCAAAGAAAAAGCTGAAGCTTTCTTT
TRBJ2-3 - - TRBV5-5 CASSWGASRGGTDTQYF TGTGCCAGCAGCTGGGGAGCGAGCAGGGGGGGCACAGATACGCAGTATTTT
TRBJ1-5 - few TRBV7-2 CASSLEADQPQHF TGTGCCAGCAGCTTAGAGGCGGATCAGCCCCAGCATTTT
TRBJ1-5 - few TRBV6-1 CASRVEGGYTNQPQHF TGTGCCAGCAGAGTCGAGGGGGGGTATACCAATCAGCCCCAGCATTTT
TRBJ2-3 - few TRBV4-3 CASSQDQTGTQYF TGCGCCAGCAGCCAAGACCAAACTGGTACGCAGTATTTT
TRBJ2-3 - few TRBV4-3 CASSQFAAGGTQYF TGCGCCAGCAGCCAATTCGCGGCAGGAGGCACGCAGTATTTT
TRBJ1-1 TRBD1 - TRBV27 CASSFIGIKGGQGRDTEAFF TGTGCCAGCAGTTTTATTGGGATAAAGGGGGGACAGGGTCGCGACACTGAAGCTTTCTTT